Described below is a single T cell receptor beta chain sequence and its context. As yet, its antigen is unknown. Overall study findings and caveats: Larger-cohort validation covered only one TCR beta V-J rearrangement. Tumor-infiltrating Treg TCR alpha and beta sequences overlapped most with tumor naive CD4+ T cells, then blood naive.

TCRdb redid the calling of the 5' RACE reads with MiXCR, one entry per CDR3 protein. The profile shows around 50,000 distinct CDR3 sequences, about 28% of them singletons. CDR1 is MNHEY and CDR2 is SMNVEV in the germline V gene (reference sequence). Trimming stripped 1 base from V and 0 bases from J, with 10 bases between. The CDR3 runs to 17 residues. The source material was tumor-infiltrating memory CD4+ T cells sorted from the breast tumor. The sample's subset: memory CD4+ T cells, CD4+CD45RO+CD25-. The chain couples TRBV27 to TRBJ1-6; no clear D gene. This clonotype was sampled from a female donor with breast cancer. Here the CDR3 DNA reads TGTGCCAGCAGTTTATTTGGATCCAGCTCCTATAATTCACCCCTCCACTTT. Residues: CASSLFGSSSYNSPLHF.